This T cell receptor (beta chain) was profiled in a study of T cell repertoires in cytomegalovirus infection. TCRdb reprocessed the reads with MiXCR, giving one entry per CDR3 protein. The sample has about 830,000 distinct CDR3 sequences, less than 35% seen once. Regarding this clonotype: The antigen remains undetermined.

Trimming removed 5 bases from V and 3 bases from J, with 10 bases in between. The V gene's germline CDR1 is SEHNR and CDR2 FQNEAQ (reference sequence). This CDR3 is 13 amino acids long. The TCR comes from a human donor in good health (CMV status not recorded). Some clones in this sample may be carry-over from other donors' samples. The chain is built from TRBV7-9 and TRBJ1-2; TRBD1 might be the D (6 bases). The sample here was cultured CD8+ T cells from PBMCs, taken from culture after CMV antigen stimulation. CDR3 in DNA: TGTGCCAGCAGCGCACAGGGAGACTATGGCTACACCTTC. It yields the protein CASSAQGDYGYTF. The whole variable domain, remainder taken from reference TRBV7-9 and TRBJ1-2, is DTGVSQNPRHKITKRGQNVTFRCDPISEHNRLYWYRQTLGQGPEFLTYFQNEAQLEKSRLLSDRFSAERPKGSFSTLEIQRTEQGDSAMYLCASSAQGDYGYTFGSGTRLTVV.